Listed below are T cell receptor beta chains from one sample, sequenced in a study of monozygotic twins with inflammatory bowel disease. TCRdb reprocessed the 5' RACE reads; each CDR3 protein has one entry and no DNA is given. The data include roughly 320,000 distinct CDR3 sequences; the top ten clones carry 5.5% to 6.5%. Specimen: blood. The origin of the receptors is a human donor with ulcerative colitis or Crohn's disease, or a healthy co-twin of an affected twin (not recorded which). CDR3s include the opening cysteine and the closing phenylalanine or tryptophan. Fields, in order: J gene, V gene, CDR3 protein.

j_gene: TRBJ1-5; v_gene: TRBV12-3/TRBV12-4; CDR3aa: CASSSLGTVKQPQHF
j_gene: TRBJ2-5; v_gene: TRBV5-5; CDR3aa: CASSLSRGRAGETQYF
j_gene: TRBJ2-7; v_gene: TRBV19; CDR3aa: CASSSLAGRAYEQYF
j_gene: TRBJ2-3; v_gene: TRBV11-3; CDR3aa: CASSLGTSGSADTQYF
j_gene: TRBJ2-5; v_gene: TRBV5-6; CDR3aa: CASSFGTEQETQYF
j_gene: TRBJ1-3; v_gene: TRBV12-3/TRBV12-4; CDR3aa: CASSPREGRGNTIYF
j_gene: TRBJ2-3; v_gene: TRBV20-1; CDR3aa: CSAPDRASVGRPPDTQYF
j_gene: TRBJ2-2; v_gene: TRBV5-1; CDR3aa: CASSLGTRNGELFF
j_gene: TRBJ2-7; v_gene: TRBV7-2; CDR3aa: CASSYTGGSSSYEQYF
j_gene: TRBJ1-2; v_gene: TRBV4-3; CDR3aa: CASSQGDRGRLWGYTF
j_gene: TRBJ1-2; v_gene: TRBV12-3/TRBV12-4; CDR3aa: CASSPLGWSPYGYTF
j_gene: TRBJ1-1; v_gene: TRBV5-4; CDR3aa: CASSFSKGSALGTEAFF
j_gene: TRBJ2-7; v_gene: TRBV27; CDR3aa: CASSLSMTVGSEQYF
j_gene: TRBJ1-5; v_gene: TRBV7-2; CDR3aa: CASSLLTGNQPQHF
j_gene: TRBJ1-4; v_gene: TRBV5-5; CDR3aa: CASSPYGGSRNEKLFF
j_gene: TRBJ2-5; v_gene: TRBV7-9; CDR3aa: CASSPRRAGQETQYF
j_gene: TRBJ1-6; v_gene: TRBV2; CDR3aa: CASSDQEGRAYNSPLHF
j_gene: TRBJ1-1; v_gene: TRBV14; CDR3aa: CASSSRSSEAFF
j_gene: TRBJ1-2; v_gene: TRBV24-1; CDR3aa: CATRGAYNYGYTF
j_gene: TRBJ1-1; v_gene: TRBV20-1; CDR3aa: CSAILQGPGNFF
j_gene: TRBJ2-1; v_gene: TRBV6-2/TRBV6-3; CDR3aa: CASSQGGGEQFF
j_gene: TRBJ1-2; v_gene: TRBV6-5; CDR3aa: CASSYDGVRGYTF
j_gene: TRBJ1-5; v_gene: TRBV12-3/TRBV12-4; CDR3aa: CASSPEGPQHF
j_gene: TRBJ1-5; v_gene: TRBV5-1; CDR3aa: CASRPGGTPNQPQHF
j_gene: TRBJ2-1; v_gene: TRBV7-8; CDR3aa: CASSFQRSGSGYEQFF
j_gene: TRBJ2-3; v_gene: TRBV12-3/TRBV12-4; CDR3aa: CASSLGLAGVWDTQHF
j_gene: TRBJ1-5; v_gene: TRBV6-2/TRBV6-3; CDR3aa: CASSYPEPQHF
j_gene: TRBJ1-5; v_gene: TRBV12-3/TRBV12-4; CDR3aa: CASSLYPSAYSNQPQHF
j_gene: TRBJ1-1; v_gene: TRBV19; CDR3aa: CASRTGTDNTEAFF
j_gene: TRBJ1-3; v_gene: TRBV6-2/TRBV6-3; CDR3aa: CASSHGNTIYF
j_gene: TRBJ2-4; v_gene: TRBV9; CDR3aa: CASSVGQGEHIQYF
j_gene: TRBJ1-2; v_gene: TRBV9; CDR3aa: CASRHEGGLNYGYTF
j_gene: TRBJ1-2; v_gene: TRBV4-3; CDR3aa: CASSQIGVSGYTF
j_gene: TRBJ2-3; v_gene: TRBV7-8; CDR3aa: CASSLIRIGLAPPSTDTQYF
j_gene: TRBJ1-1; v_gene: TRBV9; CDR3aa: CASSVVVQFEAFF
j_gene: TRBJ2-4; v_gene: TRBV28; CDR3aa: CASWGPLAKNIQYF